The 2 T cell receptor beta chains listed next were all sequenced from one sample in a study of T cells in narcolepsy. No antigens are known for them. Here immunoSEQ multiplex PCR was the method, and the copy in TCRdb shows in-frame clones only, minus some. The table records more than 550 clones, over 25% of them present only once. Sequencing used cultured CD8+ T cells from cerebrospinal fluid. The origin of the receptors is a human donor with narcolepsy.

The rearrangement joins TRBV6-5 to TRBJ1-1; D not certain. Trimming left V 4 bases short and J 1 base short, with 13 bases between. CDR3 length equals 15 residues. CDR1 is MNHEY, CDR2 SVGAGI, per germline. The DNA for the CDR3 is TGTGCCAGCAGTTTCCATAGGACTTCGAACACTGAAGCTTTCTTT. Translated, it gives CASSFHRTSNTEAFF.

V and J are TRBV5-8 and TRBJ2-7; TRBD1 matches 8 bases. The CDR3 spans 15 residues. V dropped 5 bases and J dropped 2; count of bases not matched to a gene: 9. Per the germline V gene, CDR1 is SGHTS and CDR2 is YDEGEE. The CDR3 spells CASRSGDRRPYEQYF. The CDR3 DNA reads as TGTGCCAGCAGGAGTGGGGACAGGCGACCCTACGAGCAGTACTTC.